The rows below give T cell receptor beta chains drawn from one sample of a study of cytomegalovirus exposure and HLA in healthy donors. TCRdb's copy holds only in-frame clones and misses some; the assay was immunoSEQ multiplex PCR. The table shows about 120,000 clones, with roughly 80% occurring only once. Sample: PBMCs. Receptor source: a middle-aged woman in good health and CMV-seropositive. Each CDR3 is given without its conserved first and last residue. A D gene is named only where the DNA matches it firmly.

d_gene: TRBD1; v_gene: TRBV5-1; j_gene: TRBJ1-1; CDR3aa: ASSAGTGNTEAF
d_gene: NA; v_gene: TRBV5-6; j_gene: TRBJ1-4; CDR3aa: ASSLESSYNEKLF
d_gene: TRBD2; v_gene: TRBV7-7; j_gene: TRBJ2-1; CDR3aa: ASSLVGGEQF
d_gene: NA; v_gene: TRBV19; j_gene: TRBJ1-1; CDR3aa: ASSSQGKTEAF
d_gene: NA; v_gene: TRBV7-9; j_gene: TRBJ2-7; CDR3aa: ASSADEDEQY
d_gene: NA; v_gene: TRBV18; j_gene: TRBJ1-6; CDR3aa: ASSPLSGQLSPLH
d_gene: NA; v_gene: TRBV6-1; j_gene: TRBJ1-2; CDR3aa: ASSERRGGGPYYGYT
d_gene: NA; v_gene: TRBV6-5; j_gene: TRBJ1-5; CDR3aa: ASSPVMRMNQPQH
d_gene: TRBD1; v_gene: TRBV10-3; j_gene: TRBJ1-5; CDR3aa: AISGGQDNQPQH
d_gene: NA; v_gene: TRBV5-1; j_gene: TRBJ2-5; CDR3aa: ASSQGGRQETQY
d_gene: TRBD1; v_gene: TRBV19; j_gene: TRBJ1-1; CDR3aa: ASRTGGSGTEAF
d_gene: NA; v_gene: TRBV5-4; j_gene: TRBJ2-1; CDR3aa: ASSLQDNEQF
d_gene: TRBD1; v_gene: TRBV18; j_gene: TRBJ2-7; CDR3aa: ASSTGQGRREQY
d_gene: NA; v_gene: TRBV7-2; j_gene: TRBJ2-5; CDR3aa: ASSAVRAGETQY
d_gene: TRBD1; v_gene: TRBV7-2; j_gene: TRBJ1-5; CDR3aa: ASSFDRGNQPQH
d_gene: NA; v_gene: TRBV10-3; j_gene: TRBJ2-7; CDR3aa: AIMGGASYEQY
d_gene: TRBD2; v_gene: TRBV11-2; j_gene: TRBJ2-5; CDR3aa: ASGGGASGGVRQETQY
d_gene: NA; v_gene: TRBV25-1; j_gene: TRBJ2-3; CDR3aa: ASSESGGTDTQY
d_gene: TRBD1; v_gene: TRBV7-9; j_gene: TRBJ1-5; CDR3aa: ASSSGPGQEFSGNQPQH
d_gene: NA; v_gene: TRBV29-1; j_gene: TRBJ2-7; CDR3aa: SVVGRDEQY
d_gene: TRBD2; v_gene: TRBV7-2; j_gene: TRBJ2-1; CDR3aa: ASSLSGGTYNEQF
d_gene: TRBD1; v_gene: TRBV18; j_gene: TRBJ2-7; CDR3aa: ASSQTGVLGYEQY
d_gene: TRBD1; v_gene: TRBV19; j_gene: TRBJ1-6; CDR3aa: ASGGDRGNSPLH
d_gene: NA; v_gene: TRBV27; j_gene: TRBJ1-6; CDR3aa: ASSFRRGRSSYNSPLH
d_gene: NA; v_gene: TRBV9; j_gene: TRBJ2-1; CDR3aa: ASSVAGNGNEQF
d_gene: TRBD1; v_gene: TRBV5-4; j_gene: TRBJ1-1; CDR3aa: ASSAQGGPLEAF
d_gene: TRBD1; v_gene: TRBV18; j_gene: TRBJ1-2; CDR3aa: ASSAGTGKGYT
d_gene: NA; v_gene: TRBV6-5; j_gene: TRBJ1-1; CDR3aa: ASSPRTGKAF